One and the same sample provided the 10 T cell receptor beta chains below, sequenced in a study of T cell responses to AZD1222 COVID-19 vaccine. Sequencing used immunoSEQ multiplex PCR; TCRdb keeps in-frame clones, though not all of them. The sample carries around 130,000 clones, 80% to 95% recorded once. Sequencing used peripheral blood, obtained 28 days after the second AZD1222 dose. The receptors were sampled from an adult who received the AZD1222 COVID-19 vaccine.

The chain combines TRBV6-2 or TRBV6-3 with TRBJ1-1; 11 nucleotides agree with TRBD1. Looked up from germline, CDR1 is MNHEY and CDR2 is SVGEGT. Trimming removed 2 bases from V and 6 bases from J; junction bases left unmatched: 5. The CDR3 is 15 amino acids. Here the CDR3 reads CASSYLGQGASEAFF. For the CDR3, the DNA is TGTGCCAGCAGTTACCTAGGACAGGGGGCCTCTGAAGCTTTCTTT.

The rearrangement uses TRBV7-6 and TRBJ2-6; D remains ambiguous. This CDR3 comprises 15 residues. The V and J ends lost 5 bases and 0 bases respectively, with 8 bases between them. CDR1 and CDR2 (germline): SGHVS, FNYEAQ. The CDR3: CASSPFNSGANVLTF. The CDR3 DNA sequence: TGTGCCAGCAGCCCATTTAACTCTGGGGCCAACGTCCTGACTTTC.

The chain carries TRBV12-3 or TRBV12-4 and TRBJ2-5, with 9 bases that match TRBD1. V lost 6 bases and J lost 7; bases outside the gene matches: 6. This CDR3 contains 13 residues. CDR3 loop: CASRAGTGRTQYF. The CDR3 coding sequence is TGTGCCAGCAGGGCCGGGACAGGGAGGACCCAGTACTTC.

The rearrangement joins TRBV6-5 to TRBJ1-2; D possibly corresponds to TRBD1 (5 bases). The V gene lost 4 bases and the J gene lost 7 bases, with 13 bases spanning the gap. Germline CDR1 and CDR2: MNHEY and SVGAGI. The CDR3 consists of 13 residues. The CDR3 protein is CASSSSAGGGYTF. The CDR3 DNA reads TGTGCCAGCAGTTCCTCGGCGGGGGGTGGCTACACCTTC.

The gene calls are TRBV4-3 and TRBJ2-2, with 8 positions matching TRBD2. Per germline, CDR1 LGHNA and CDR2 YSLEER. The V segment lost 0 bases and the J segment 5 bases; nucleotides outside the gene matches: 5. The CDR3 is made up of 16 amino acids. CDR3 in amino acids: CASSQDRGGRTGELFF. CDR3 sequence (DNA): TGCGCCAGCAGCCAAGATCGGGGGGGGCGGACCGGGGAGCTGTTTTTT.

V and J are TRBV3-1 (or the pseudogene TRBV3-2) and TRBJ1-1; D is ambiguous. Germline CDR1 reads LGHDT; CDR2 reads YNNKEL (reference sequence). The V end lost 1 base, the J end lost 3 bases, and 6 bases lay between the germline ends. This CDR3 spans 13 amino acids. DNA of the CDR3: TGTGCCAGCAGCCAAGGGGCCCACACTGAAGCTTTCTTT. It translates to CASSQGAHTEAFF.

Note on this clone: The identical CDR3 is also encoded by other nucleotide sequences in the sample. The chain links TRBV5-1 to TRBJ1-6; 7 bases map to TRBD1. The ends lost 0 bases at V and 4 bases at J; junction bases unmatched: 4. Germline V gene lookup returns CDR1 SGHRS and CDR2 YFSETQ. CDR3 length equals 16 residues. CDR3 coding DNA: TGCGCCAGCAGCTTGGGACAGGGCAGTTATAATTCACCCCTCCACTTT. This gives the protein CASSLGQGSYNSPLHF.

The chain employs TRBV27 and TRBJ2-5, with no clear D. Germline V gene lookup returns CDR1 MNHEY and CDR2 SMNVEV (reference sequence). V lost 2 bases, J lost 1 base, and 5 bases lay in between. This CDR3 spans 13 amino acids. The CDR3: CASSLAPQETQYF. CDR3 in DNA: TGTGCCAGCAGTTTAGCCCCCCAAGAGACCCAGTACTTC.

This chain uses TRBV5-6 with TRBJ2-7; maybe TRBD1 (5 bases). CDR1 and CDR2 from the germline V gene are SGHDT and YYEEEE. This CDR3 has 13 residues. The V end was cut by 0 bases, the J end by 4 bases, with 8 bases between. The DNA for the CDR3 is TGTGCCAGCAGCTTGGGAGCAGGGTACGAGCAGTACTTC. Its translation: CASSLGAGYEQYF.

The rearrangement uses TRBV4-3 and TRBJ2-7; 10 nucleotides line up with TRBD1. The length of the CDR3 is 15 residues. V shed 4 bases and J 5 bases; nucleotides not matched to a gene: 8. Germline lookup yields CDR1 LGHNA and CDR2 YSLEER. CDR3 coding DNA: TGCGCCAGCAGCCTCCGGGACAGGGGAATCCACGAGCAGTACTTC. Its protein product is CASSLRDRGIHEQYF.